One and the same sample provided the 23 T cell receptor beta chains below, sequenced in a study of T cell repertoires in cytomegalovirus infection. These receptors' antigens are unknown. TCRdb independently ran MiXCR on the reads; one entry per CDR3 protein. The sample has hundreds of thousands of distinct CDR3 sequences, 33% seen once. This specimen was cultured PBMCs, taken from culture after CMV antigen stimulation. These receptor sequences come from a human donor in good health (CMV status not recorded). Some clones in this sample may be carry-over from other donors' samples.

The genes are TRBV7-2 and TRBJ2-3; 7 nucleotides agree with TRBD2. Germline values: CDR1 SGHTA, CDR2 FQGNSA. The CDR3 has 13 residues. V trimming: 5 bases; J trimming: 9 bases; junction bases outside the gene matches: 8. The CDR3, as DNA: TGTGCCAGCAGCGGATCTGGGGGAGGGACGCAGTATTTT. It yields the protein CASSGSGGGTQYF. Full variable domain (outside the CDR3, taken from reference TRBV7-2 and TRBJ2-3): GAGVSQSPSNKVTEKGKDVELRCDPISGHTALYWYRQSLGQGLEFLIYFQGNSAPDKSGLPSDRFSAERTGGSVSTLTIQRTQQEDSAVYLCASSGSGGGTQYFGPGTRLTVL.

The CDR3 is CASSSGLSIYF. Here the CDR3 DNA reads TGTGCCAGCAGTAGCGGCTTATCCATATATTTT. This chain joins TRBV6-8 and TRBJ1-3; D not resolved. The germline V and J ends were trimmed by 5 bases and 11 bases, with 10 bases remaining between them. The V gene's germline CDR1 is MNHGY and CDR2 SAAAGT. This CDR3 region has 11 residues.

The chain combines TRBV9 with TRBJ2-2; TRBD2 agrees at 12 bases. The germline V gene has CDR1 SGDLS and CDR2 YYNGEE. The V segment lost 4 bases and the J segment 3 bases; nucleotides outside the gene matches: 4. The CDR3 runs 16 residues. CDR3 nucleotide sequence: TGTGCCAGCAGCCGTGGACTAGCGGGACACACCGGGGAGCTGTTTTTT. This sequence encodes CASSRGLAGHTGELFF.

This chain joins TRBV7-9 and TRBJ2-1, with D unresolved. CDR3 length equals 13 residues. Germline CDR1 SEHNR, CDR2 FQNEAQ (reference sequence). The ends were cut back, 5 bases at V and 8 bases at J, with 13 bases in the middle. The CDR3 coding sequence is TGTGCCAGCAGCGTTCGGCTTTGGGATGAGCAGTTCTTC. It encodes CASSVRLWDEQFF. The full variable domain, in which reference TRBV7-9 and TRBJ2-1 provide the parts outside the CDR3, is DTGVSQNPRHKITKRGQNVTFRCDPISEHNRLYWYRQTLGQGPEFLTYFQNEAQLEKSRLLSDRFSAERPKGSFSTLEIQRTEQGDSAMYLCASSVRLWDEQFFGPGTRLTVL.

This clonotype was seen a few times. The CDR3 here is CASSLVRGWDEQFF. Written as DNA, the CDR3 is TGTGCCAGCAGTTTGGTGAGGGGGTGGGATGAGCAGTTCTTC. V and J are TRBV27 and TRBJ2-1; tentatively, D is TRBD1 (6 bases). This CDR3 has 14 residues. Trimming removed 3 bases from V and 8 bases from J, with 14 bases in between. Germline loops: CDR1 MNHEY, CDR2 SMNVEV (reference sequence).

The chain links TRBV20-1 to TRBJ2-3, with 14 bases fitting TRBD2. Trimming at V came to 3 bases and at J to 6 bases, leaving 5 bases not matched to a gene. CDR1 DFQATT and CDR2 SNEGSKA come from the germline V gene (reference sequence). This CDR3 region has 15 residues. The CDR3 region has the DNA TGCAGTGCTAGTGGACTAGCGGGAGGATCGGATACGCAGTATTTT. It encodes CSASGLAGGSDTQYF.

This clonotype was found a few times. This rearrangement joins TRBV7-2 to TRBJ1-2, with D possibly matching TRBD1 (6 bases). This CDR3 has 13 residues. Deletions cut 5 bases from V and 6 bases from J, with 13 bases between. Germline CDR1 and CDR2: SGHTA and FQGNSA. CDR3 sequence: CASSPERGHGYTF. CDR3 bases: TGTGCCAGCAGCCCAGAGCGGGGGCATGGCTACACCTTC.

This clonotype came up a few times. This chain joins TRBV7-9 and TRBJ1-2; possibly TRBD1 for D (5 bases). CDR1 and CDR2 from the germline V gene are SEHNR and FQNEAQ (reference sequence). The CDR3 covers 15 residues. Trimming cost V 3 bases and J 3 bases, with 14 bases left between them. The CDR3 sequence: CASSFPSREDYGYTF. CDR3 sequence (DNA): TGTGCCAGCAGCTTCCCATCCAGGGAGGACTATGGCTACACCTTC. The full variable domain, in which reference TRBV7-9 and TRBJ1-2 provide the parts outside the CDR3, is DTGVSQNPRHKITKRGQNVTFRCDPISEHNRLYWYRQTLGQGPEFLTYFQNEAQLEKSRLLSDRFSAERPKGSFSTLEIQRTEQGDSAMYLCASSFPSREDYGYTFGSGTRLTVV.

The chain couples TRBV2 to TRBJ2-7, with D perhaps being TRBD1 or TRBD2 (5 bases each). The CDR3 extends over 13 amino acids. Trimming pared 6 bases from V and 2 bases from J, leaving 11 bases between. Germline V gene lookup returns CDR1 SNHLY and CDR2 FYNNEI. The CDR3 spells CASRGTFTYEQYF. For the CDR3, the DNA is TGTGCCAGCAGGGGGACGTTCACCTACGAGCAGTACTTC. Based on the CDR3 plus reference TRBV2 and TRBJ2-7, the full variable domain is EPEVTQTPSHQVTQMGQEVILRCVPISNHLYFYWYRQILGQKVEFLVSFYNNEISEKSEIFDDQFSVERPDGSNFTLKIRSTKLEDSAMYFCASRGTFTYEQYFGPGTRLTVT.

The chain links TRBV7-8 to TRBJ2-1; tentative D call: TRBD1 (6 bases). From germline, CDR1 is SGHVS and CDR2 FQNEAQ. The CDR3 runs 15 residues. With 4 bases removed from V and 2 bases from J, the gap between germline ends came to 12 bases. The CDR3 is CASSSTGGPYNEQFF. CDR3 DNA sequence: TGTGCCAGCAGCTCTACTGGGGGCCCCTACAATGAGCAGTTCTTC.

The V gene is TRBV20-1, the J gene TRBJ2-1; 8 positions agree with TRBD2. Germline V gives CDR1 DFQATT, CDR2 SNEGSKA (reference sequence). Trimming took 1 base from V and 2 from J; bases not matched to a gene: 4. This CDR3 spans 15 amino acids. CDR3 nucleotides: TGCAGTGCTAGAGGTCGGGGGGGCCCCTACAATGAGCAGTTCTTC. It translates to CSARGRGGPYNEQFF.

This clonotype was seen many times. The V gene is TRBV7-2, the J gene TRBJ2-1; D possibly corresponds to TRBD2 (7 bases). The CDR3 spans 15 residues. V was shortened by 5 bases and J by 7 bases, with 18 bases between the two germline ends. CDR1 is SGHTA and CDR2 is FQGNSA in the germline V gene. For the CDR3, the DNA is TGTGCCAGCAGCCGACGGGGAGGGGGGGGTAATGAGCAGTTCTTC. Translation: CASSRRGGGGNEQFF. Drawing the rest from reference TRBV7-2 and TRBJ2-1, the complete variable domain is GAGVSQSPSNKVTEKGKDVELRCDPISGHTALYWYRQSLGQGLEFLIYFQGNSAPDKSGLPSDRFSAERTGGSVSTLTIQRTQQEDSAVYLCASSRRGGGGNEQFFGPGTRLTVL.

The chain joins TRBV7-9 to TRBJ2-1; 9 bases agree with TRBD2. The CDR3 length is 19 residues. Germline CDR1 reads SEHNR; CDR2 reads FQNEAQ (reference sequence). V lost 5 bases, J lost 1 base, and 15 bases stayed unmatched. CDR3 coding DNA: TGTGCCAGCAGCCCCGTAGCGGGGGACTCAAGGGGGTCCTACAATGAGCAGTTCTTC. Translated: CASSPVAGDSRGSYNEQFF.

This clonotype has just a few counts. This chain joins TRBV7-2 and TRBJ1-6; D gene ambiguous. The V end lost 3 bases, the J end lost 7 bases, and 13 bases lay between the germline ends. The CDR3 totals 15 residues. The V gene's germline CDR1 is SGHTA and CDR2 FQGNSA. CDR3 protein: CASSFHRAGNSPLHF. In nucleotides, the CDR3 is TGTGCCAGCAGCTTCCATCGGGCCGGGAATTCACCCCTCCACTTT.

This clonotype was detected a few times. V is TRBV14 and J is TRBJ1-2; D unclear. This CDR3 region has 14 residues. The germline CDR1 and CDR2 sequences are SGHDN and FVKESK. The V end was cut by 1 base, the J end by 7 bases, with 13 bases between. CDR3 sequence: CASSQGGWVGGYTF. The CDR3 DNA reads as TGTGCCAGCAGCCAAGGAGGTTGGGTCGGTGGCTACACCTTC.

Many counts were recorded for this clonotype. V and J are TRBV12-3 or TRBV12-4 and TRBJ1-1; the D is unclear. The V end was cut by 6 bases, the J end by 2 bases, with 10 bases between. CDR3 length: 13 amino acids. The CDR3 loop reads CASSFTVNTEAFF. The DNA of the CDR3 is TGTGCCAGCAGCTTCACAGTAAACACTGAAGCTTTCTTT.

The V gene is TRBV19, the J gene TRBJ2-1; D is ambiguous. This CDR3 has 13 amino acids. Germline loops: CDR1 LNHDA, CDR2 SQIVND (reference sequence). V was clipped by 10 bases and J by 3 bases, with 13 bases between them. CDR3 sequence (DNA): TGTGCCACAGCCCAAGGGATCTACAATGAGCAGTTCTTC. Protein: CATAQGIYNEQFF.

This clonotype appeared a single time. This sequence joins TRBV6-1 and TRBJ1-4; no firm D call. With 2 bases removed from V and 2 bases from J, the gap between germline ends came to 6 bases. The CDR3 covers 14 residues. CDR1 is MNHNS, CDR2 SASEGT, per germline. The CDR3, as DNA: TGTGCCAGCAGTGAACACCTGACTAATGAAAAACTGTTTTTT. Translated: CASSEHLTNEKLFF.

The table lists this clonotype with many counts. The CDR3 DNA reads TGTGCCAGCAGCTCAGAGGCCGGCCAAGAGACCCAGTACTTC. This gives the protein CASSSEAGQETQYF. V gene TRBV7-8 combines with J gene TRBJ2-5; D uncertain. Germline assignment: CDR1 SGHVS and CDR2 FQNEAQ. V lost 4 bases and J lost 1, with 10 bases in between. There are 14 residues in the CDR3.

The rearrangement joins TRBV7-8 to TRBJ1-2, with TRBD1 matching 9 bases. With V trimmed by 4 bases and J by 4 bases, 7 bases remained unmatched. CDR1 and CDR2 (germline): SGHVS, FQNEAQ. The CDR3 contains 15 residues. The CDR3 sequence is CASSSMRDRVYGYTF. The CDR3 DNA sequence: TGTGCCAGCAGCTCGATGAGGGACAGGGTCTATGGCTACACCTTC.

The gene calls are TRBV9 and TRBJ2-5; 9 nucleotides match TRBD2. J lost 5 bases, V lost 4 bases, and 6 bases had no gene match. Germline-derived CDR1 and CDR2 are SGDLS and YYNGEE. The CDR3 is made up of 14 amino acids. The CDR3 coding sequence is TGTGCCAGCAGCCCGCGGGGGGGCCTTGAGACCCAGTACTTC. This codes for CASSPRGGLETQYF. Based on the CDR3 plus reference TRBV9 and TRBJ2-5, the full variable domain is DSGVTQTPKHLITATGQRVTLRCSPRSGDLSVYWYQQSLDQGLQFLIQYYNGEERAKGNILERFSAQQFPDLHSELNLSSLELGDSALYFCASSPRGGLETQYFGPGTRLLVL.

The chain is built from TRBV6-1 and TRBJ2-7; 7 bases align to TRBD2. Germline CDR1 reads MNHNS; CDR2 reads SASEGT. The CDR3 sequence is 14 residues long. V lost 8 bases to trimming and J lost 2 bases; unmatched junction nucleotides: 9. The CDR3 nucleotides are TGTGCCAGCGGATTGGCTAGCGGAACCTACGAGCAGTACTTC. This codes for CASGLASGTYEQYF.

This clonotype was seen a few times. The chain uses TRBV10-3 and TRBJ2-1, with 8 positions matching TRBD1. After removal of 0 bases from V and 6 bases from J, the junction contained 4 bases not matched to a gene. The CDR3 extends over 15 amino acids. CDR1 is ENHRY and CDR2 is SYGVKD in the germline V gene. The CDR3 DNA follows: TGTGCCATCAGTGAGTCGGACAGGGTCAGCAATGAGCAGTTCTTC. Residues: CAISESDRVSNEQFF.